This T cell receptor beta chain was observed in a study of monozygotic twins with inflammatory bowel disease. TCRdb reprocessed the 5' RACE reads; each CDR3 protein has one entry and no DNA is given. The ten top clones account for 1.2%, within a sample of 140,000 to 150,000 distinct CDR3 sequences. The TCR was taken from a human donor with ulcerative colitis or Crohn's disease, or a healthy co-twin of an affected twin (not recorded which). Sequenced input: blood.

The chain's CDR3 is CASSTWGTGPYEQYF. The rearrangement joins TRBV7-2 to TRBJ2-7; TCRdb proposes TRBD1, but this gene call is untestable without DNA. The CDR3 totals 15 residues. Germline V gene data show CDR1 as SGHTA and CDR2 as FQGNSA.